What follows are 28 T cell receptor beta chains derived from one specimen sequenced in a study of cytomegalovirus exposure and HLA in healthy donors. The PCR used 60 Vbeta and 13 Jbeta primers. The repertoire was sequenced with immunoSEQ multiplex PCR; TCRdb's copy has only in-frame clones and lacks some. The sample lists over 100,000 clones; around three quarters were seen once. The material sequenced was PBMCs. The receptors derive from a female donor in good health and CMV-seronegative.

The chain carries TRBV2 and TRBJ2-3; TRBD2 agrees at 8 bases. With 7 bases clipped from V and 2 bases from J, the junction kept 2 bases outside the gene matches. Germline values: CDR1 SNHLY, CDR2 FYNNEI. This CDR3 contains 13 residues. As DNA, the CDR3 is TGTGCCAGCATAGCGGGGAACACAGATACGCAGTATTTT. This encodes CASIAGNTDTQYF.

The rearrangement uses TRBV27 and TRBJ1-2, with 7 bases fitting TRBD1. Germline-derived CDR1 and CDR2 are MNHEY and SMNVEV (reference sequence). After removal of 7 bases from V and 1 base from J, the junction contained 9 bases not matched to a gene. This CDR3 has 15 residues. In DNA form, the CDR3 reads TGTGCCAGCAACCCTAAGAGGGGGCGTAACTATGGCTACACCTTC. The encoded protein is CASNPKRGRNYGYTF.

The rearrangement links TRBV4-3 to TRBJ2-7; maybe TRBD2 (7 bases). Germline V gives CDR1 LGHNA, CDR2 YSLEER. The ends were cut back, 0 bases at V and 3 bases at J, with 15 bases in the middle. The CDR3 loop spans 16 amino acids. The CDR3 nucleotides are TGCGCCAGCAGCCAAGATCGGGCGGGGGCTGTCTACGAGCAGTACTTC. Its translation: CASSQDRAGAVYEQYF.

In this sample, this clone turned up once. This rearrangement joins TRBV7-2 to TRBJ2-7; 9 bases fit TRBD2. Germline CDR1 is SGHTA and CDR2 is FQGNSA. The V segment lost 3 bases and the J segment 0 bases; nucleotides outside the gene matches: 12. This CDR3 has 18 amino acids. CDR3 sequence: CASSLLPTSGPSSYEQYF. The DNA for the CDR3 is TGTGCCAGCAGCTTGCTACCAACTAGCGGGCCAAGCTCCTACGAGCAGTACTTC.

The chain joins TRBV4-2 to TRBJ2-7; tentatively, D is TRBD2 (6 bases). The J call could be wrong; TRBJ2-1 is a better fit for the DNA end. CDR1 and CDR2 (germline): LGHNA, YNFKEQ. This CDR3 has 15 residues. The CDR3 is CASSQEQRADNEQFF. The CDR3 nucleotides are TGTGCCAGCAGCCAAGAACAGCGGGCGGACAATGAGCAGTTCTTC.

V and J are TRBV5-6 and TRBJ1-6; D is perhaps TRBD1 (6 bases). The CDR3 consists of 15 residues. CDR1 is SGHDT and CDR2 is YYEEEE in the germline V gene. V lost 2 bases and J lost 9, with 15 bases in between. CDR3 coding DNA: TGTGCCAGCAGCTTATATACAGGGACAACTTCACCCCTCCACTTT. It specifies CASSLYTGTTSPLHF.

The chain couples TRBV9 to TRBJ2-1, with 10 bases identical to TRBD1. This CDR3 comprises 19 residues. CDR1 is SGDLS, CDR2 YYNGEE, per germline. Trimming at V came to 0 bases and at J to 0 bases, leaving 9 bases not matched to a gene. Here the CDR3 reads CASSVAVTGGFSSYNEQFF. The CDR3 DNA follows: TGTGCCAGCAGCGTAGCTGTGACAGGGGGCTTCAGCTCCTACAATGAGCAGTTCTTC.

The chain has TRBV5-1 and TRBJ1-1, with TRBD1 matching 11 bases. The germline V gene has CDR1 SGHRS and CDR2 YFSETQ. Losses at the gene ends were 7 bases for V and 7 bases for J; bases not matched to a gene: 21. CDR3 length: 18 residues. The DNA for the CDR3 is TGCGCCAGCGGATCTACTCCTTTAGGGACAGGGGGTCGAGGTGAAGCTTTCTTT. This encodes CASGSTPLGTGGRGEAFF.

This rearrangement joins TRBV7-2 to TRBJ1-2, with 7 bases identical to TRBD1. V shed 5 bases, J shed 6 bases, and the junction held 15 bases outside the gene matches. This CDR3 is built from 16 residues. Per the germline V gene, CDR1 is SGHTA and CDR2 is FQGNSA. CDR3 in DNA: TGTGCCAGCAGCCCTAATGAAAGACAGGGCAGGGATGGCTACACCTTC. Translation: CASSPNERQGRDGYTF.

A single count supports this clone. The chain joins TRBV29-1 to TRBJ1-2; 9 bases fit TRBD1. CDR1 is SQVTM and CDR2 is ANQGSEA in the germline V gene. The junction had 5 bases not matched to a gene; V was cut back by 1 base and J by 8 bases. This CDR3 is built from 13 residues. The CDR3 DNA sequence: TGCAGCGTTGAAGCACAGGGGGCGGTCGGCTACACCTTC. Amino acid sequence: CSVEAQGAVGYTF. Full variable domain (outside the CDR3, taken from reference TRBV29-1 and TRBJ1-2): SAVISQKPSRDICQRGTSLTIQCQVDSQVTMMFWYRQQPGQSLTLIATANQGSEATYESGFVIDKFPISRPNLTFSTLTVSNMSPEDSSIYLCSVEAQGAVGYTFGSGTRLTVV.

The chain links TRBV12-5 to TRBJ2-3; TRBD2 might be the D (5 bases). Germline CDR1 and CDR2: LGHNT and FRNRAP. V was pared by 2 bases and J by 6 bases, with 9 bases between. The CDR3 loop spans 13 amino acids. DNA for the CDR3: TGTGCTAGTGGTTTGAAAGCGGCGGATACGCAGTATTTT. Its protein is CASGLKAADTQYF.

The V gene is TRBV9, the J gene TRBJ1-1, with D possibly being TRBD1 (5 bases). Germline V gene sequence: CDR1 SGDLS, CDR2 YYNGEE. This CDR3 spans 14 amino acids. The V end lost 2 bases, the J end lost 1 base, and 9 bases lay between the germline ends. CDR3 region: CASSVNQGNTEAFF. DNA for the CDR3: TGTGCCAGCAGCGTGAATCAGGGGAACACTGAAGCTTTCTTT.

The rearrangement links TRBV29-1 to TRBJ1-1; unclear D gene. This CDR3 has 15 amino acids. Trimming took 7 bases from V and 1 from J, leaving 19 bases between them. CDR1 SQVTM and CDR2 ANQGSEA come from the germline V gene. CDR3 sequence reads: CSGIISSWANTEAFF. In nucleotides, the CDR3 is TGCAGCGGAATTATCTCGTCGTGGGCGAACACTGAAGCTTTCTTT.

V gene TRBV6-5 combines with J gene TRBJ1-5; D may be TRBD1 (6 bases). Trimming shortened V by 6 bases and J by 4 bases, and 13 bases separated the two germline ends. CDR1 is MNHEY and CDR2 is SVGAGI in the germline V gene. There are 14 residues in the CDR3. The chain's CDR3 is CASRNTGQNQPQHF. Written as DNA, the CDR3 is TGTGCCAGCAGGAATACAGGGCAAAATCAGCCCCAGCATTTT.

In DNA, the CDR3 is TGTGCCAGTAGTCCCGTACGGGACAGTAATGAAAAACTGTTTTTT. This translates into CASSPVRDSNEKLFF. V usage is TRBV19 and J usage is TRBJ1-4; 7 bases are a match to TRBD1. CDR1 is LNHDA and CDR2 is SQIVND in the germline V gene (reference sequence). J was trimmed by 4 bases and V by 5 bases; bases with no gene match: 7. The CDR3 has 15 residues.

The rearrangement links TRBV2 to TRBJ1-2; D not certain. Germline values: CDR1 SNHLY, CDR2 FYNNEI. The CDR3 totals 13 residues. V was pared by 3 bases and J by 8 bases, with 13 bases between. In DNA form, the CDR3 reads TGTGCCAGCAGTGACGGGAACGGAAGGGGCTACACCTTC. Encoded protein: CASSDGNGRGYTF.

The genes are TRBV7-6 and TRBJ2-3, with unresolved D. Germline V lookup: CDR1 SGHVS, CDR2 FNYEAQ. The CDR3 consists of 14 residues. Trimming cost V 0 bases and J 2 bases, with 6 bases left between them. CDR3 residues: CASSLARSTDTQYF. As DNA, the CDR3 is TGTGCCAGCAGCTTAGCGCGGTCCACAGATACGCAGTATTTT.

The J gene is TRBJ1-3, the V gene TRBV7-6; D is unresolved. The V end lost 5 bases, the J end lost 0 bases, and 11 bases lay between the germline ends. Per the germline V gene, CDR1 is SGHVS and CDR2 is FNYEAQ. This CDR3 is built from 15 residues. The CDR3 loop reads CASSLPGSSGNTIYF. As DNA, the CDR3 is TGTGCCAGCAGCCTGCCCGGGAGCTCTGGAAACACCATATATTTT.

V gene TRBV11-2 combines with J gene TRBJ1-4; D gene uncertain. V was shortened by 1 base and J by 5 bases, with 11 bases between the two germline ends. Per germline, CDR1 SGHAT and CDR2 FQNNGV. This CDR3 is built from 15 residues. CDR3 sequence reads: CASSLVSGPNEKLFF. The DNA for the CDR3 is TGTGCCAGCAGCTTAGTCTCTGGGCCGAATGAAAAACTGTTTTTT.

This rearrangement joins TRBV6-1 to TRBJ2-3; TRBD2 matches 10 bases. The CDR3 loop spans 16 amino acids. Germline V gives CDR1 MNHNS, CDR2 SASEGT. The ends lost 3 bases at V and 2 bases at J; junction bases unmatched: 5. The CDR3 region is CASSDLAGVNTDTQYF. The DNA of the CDR3 is TGTGCCAGCAGTGATCTAGCGGGGGTTAACACAGATACGCAGTATTTT.

CDR3 protein: CASSLEAGGTEAFF. The DNA for the CDR3 is TGTGCCAGCAGCTTGGAGGCAGGGGGCACTGAAGCTTTCTTT. This chain uses TRBV5-4 with TRBJ1-1; TRBD1 agrees at 7 bases. Looked up from germline, CDR1 is SGHNT and CDR2 is YYREEE (reference sequence). This CDR3 is 14 amino acids long. The V and J ends lost 0 bases and 4 bases, in that order; junction bases with no gene match: 3. The full variable domain, rest sourced from reference TRBV5-4 and TRBJ1-1, is ETGVTQSPTHLIKTRGQQVTLRCSSQSGHNTVSWYQQALGQGPQFIFQYYREEENGRGNFPPRFSGLQFPNYSSELNVNALELDDSALYLCASSLEAGGTEAFFGQGTRLTVV.

This sequence joins TRBV7-9 and TRBJ1-1; 10 bases fit TRBD1. V was pared by 4 bases and J by 0 bases, with 5 bases of the junction left unmatched. CDR1 SEHNR and CDR2 FQNEAQ come from the germline V gene (reference sequence). The CDR3 runs 16 residues. The CDR3 sequence is CASSSDGTGVNTEAFF. The CDR3 region has the DNA TGTGCCAGCAGCTCAGACGGGACAGGGGTGAACACTGAAGCTTTCTTT.

The chain is built from TRBV7-9 and TRBJ2-5, with a tentative D call TRBD2 (6 bases). Between the trimmed V and J ends, which lost 3 bases and 4 bases, there was a span of 9 bases. CDR3 length: 13 amino acids. Germline values: CDR1 SEHNR, CDR2 FQNEAQ (reference sequence). As DNA, the CDR3 is TGTGCCAGCAGCTTGGGGGGAGGAGAGACCCAGTACTTC. Translated: CASSLGGGETQYF.

The rearrangement links TRBV2 to TRBJ2-7; D is unresolved. The CDR3 sequence is 15 residues long. Germline CDR1 SNHLY, CDR2 FYNNEI. The germline V and J ends were trimmed by 3 bases and 3 bases, with 15 bases remaining between them. The CDR3 nucleotides read TGTGCCAGCAGTGATTTAGGATCACAGCACTACGAGCAGTACTTC. Translation: CASSDLGSQHYEQYF.

The chain uses TRBV7-2 and TRBJ1-5, with 7 bases lining up with TRBD1. CDR1 and CDR2 (germline): SGHTA, FQGNSA. V lost 8 bases and J lost 7; bases outside the gene matches: 8. CDR3 length: 13 residues. The CDR3 DNA reads as TGTGCCAGCCATAACAGGGGTGGGCAGCCCCAGCATTTT. Translated, it gives CASHNRGGQPQHF.

The chain is built from TRBV9 and TRBJ1-2; TRBD1 matches at 7 bases. V gave up 4 bases and J gave up 5 bases; unmatched junction bases: 8. Per germline, CDR1 SGDLS and CDR2 YYNGEE. The CDR3 length is 14 residues. In nucleotides, the CDR3 is TGTGCCAGCAGCAACACCGGGACAGCTTATGGCTACACCTTC. This gives the protein CASSNTGTAYGYTF.

The chain recombines TRBV6-5 with TRBJ2-7; maybe TRBD2 (6 bases). Germline V gene lookup returns CDR1 MNHEY and CDR2 SVGAGI. V lost 6 bases, J lost 0 bases, and 15 bases lay in between. This CDR3 contains 15 residues. CDR3 DNA sequence: TGTGCCAGCAGGCGGGGACTGGAAGGCTCCTACGAGCAGTACTTC. This gives the protein CASRRGLEGSYEQYF.

The rearrangement links TRBV20-1 to TRBJ1-1; D is undetermined. CDR3 length: 11 amino acids. Between the trimmed V and J ends, which lost 5 bases and 11 bases, there was a span of 15 bases. Germline lookup yields CDR1 DFQATT and CDR2 SNEGSKA (reference sequence). The CDR3 bases are TGCAGTGCTCACACAATGAATTCGGCTTTCTTT. Translated: CSAHTMNSAFF.